These 23 T cell receptor beta chains originate from one sample sequenced in a study of blood T cell repertoires in COVID-19 (dated by TCRdb to the early 2020s). Receptors were amplified or captured by the immunoSEQ multiplex PCR assay. Drawn from immuneACCESS, this table holds only the in-frame rearrangements with V and J called that TCRdb kept. Clones are partly lost; checked studies trace under half to an unresolved V gene and leave the rest unexplained. The sample contains about 65,000 clones, 75% to 85% of them found a single time. The ten largest clones add up to 14% to 15% of the sample. Sequencing was carried out using peripheral blood. The receptors shown here come from an elderly man with acute or convalescent COVID-19.

Only one count was recorded for this clone. The chain recombines TRBV7-9 with TRBJ1-1; 9 nucleotides align to TRBD1. The CDR3 consists of 13 residues. The germline V gene has CDR1 SEHNR and CDR2 FQNEAQ (reference sequence). V lost 2 bases to trimming and J lost 8 bases; unmatched junction nucleotides: 3. The CDR3, as DNA: TGTGCCAGCAGCTTATCGGGACAGGGAGAAGCTTTCTTT. This encodes CASSLSGQGEAFF.

The chain carries TRBV2 and TRBJ2-7; D is unclear. CDR1 is SNHLY, CDR2 FYNNEI, per germline. The V end lost 6 bases, the J end lost 5 bases, and 8 bases lay between the germline ends. There are 11 residues in the CDR3. The CDR3 spells CASRPTDEQYF. The CDR3 bases are TGTGCCAGCAGACCAACAGACGAGCAGTACTTC.

V gene TRBV5-5 combines with J gene TRBJ1-1, with D possibly TRBD1 on 5 matching bases. This CDR3 spans 15 amino acids. Germline V lookup: CDR1 SGHKS, CDR2 YYEKEE (reference sequence). V lost 3 bases to trimming and J lost 4 bases, with 16 bases between them. DNA of the CDR3: TGTGCCAGCAGCTCGGACTTTCGCGGGACCACTGAAGCTTTCTTT. This gives the protein CASSSDFRGTTEAFF.

In its sample, this clone was seen a few times. The rearrangement joins TRBV19 to TRBJ1-4; possible D gene TRBD1, 5 bases. The CDR3 consists of 16 residues. Germline V gene sequence: CDR1 LNHDA, CDR2 SQIVND (reference sequence). Trimming shortened V by 1 base and J by 5 bases, and 14 bases separated the two germline ends. In nucleotides, the CDR3 is TGTGCCAGTAGTATAGGATCCGACAGTACAAATGAAAAACTGTTTTTT. Its translation: CASSIGSDSTNEKLFF.

The V and J genes are TRBV6-5 and TRBJ2-5; TRBD2 matches 14 bases. The germline V gene encodes CDR1 MNHEY and CDR2 SVGAGI. V was pared by 6 bases and J by 3 bases, with 3 bases of the junction left unmatched. This CDR3 has 15 amino acids. The CDR3 reads CASRSGLAGEETQYF. CDR3 nucleotide sequence: TGTGCCAGCAGATCGGGACTAGCGGGGGAAGAGACCCAGTACTTC.

The V call is TRBV11-2, the J call TRBJ1-1, with D unresolved. V was cut by 2 bases and J by 7 bases, with 5 bases left in between. CDR1 and CDR2 (germline): SGHAT, FQNNGV. CDR3 length: 11 amino acids. As DNA, the CDR3 is TGTGCCAGCAGCTTACGGAGTGAAGCTTTCTTT. This gives the protein CASSLRSEAFF.

In DNA form, the CDR3 reads TGCAGCGTTGTGGACAGCATTAATGAAAAACTGTTTTTT. The encoded protein is CSVVDSINEKLFF. This rearrangement joins TRBV29-1 to TRBJ1-4, with D possibly matching TRBD1 (6 bases). Germline assignment: CDR1 SQVTM and CDR2 ANQGSEA. The V end was cut by 4 bases, the J end by 4 bases, with 10 bases between. This CDR3 region has 13 residues.

The rearrangement uses TRBV5-1 and TRBJ2-5, with TRBD2 matching over 13 bases. V was pared by 4 bases and J by 5 bases, with 8 bases of the junction left unmatched. The CDR3 is 16 residues long. Germline CDR1 SGHRS, CDR2 YFSETQ. The CDR3 loop is CASSLGTSGEGETQYF. CDR3 sequence (DNA): TGCGCCAGCAGCCTCGGGACTAGCGGGGAAGGGGAGACCCAGTACTTC. Together with reference TRBV5-1 and TRBJ2-5, the CDR3 gives the full variable domain: KAGVTQTPRYLIKTRGQQVTLSCSPISGHRSVSWYQQTPGQGLQFLFEYFSETQRNKGNFPGRFSGRQFSNSRSEMNVSTLELGDSALYLCASSLGTSGEGETQYFGPGTRLLVL.

This chain joins TRBV12-5 and TRBJ2-3; 12 bases map to TRBD2. Germline CDR1 reads LGHNT; CDR2 reads FRNRAP. The CDR3 is 16 residues long. With V trimmed by 7 bases and J by 2 bases, 7 bases remained unmatched. This CDR3 reads CASAPGLAGNTDTQYF. In nucleotides, the CDR3 is TGTGCTAGTGCCCCGGGACTAGCGGGCAACACAGATACGCAGTATTTT.

This clone came up once. This rearrangement joins TRBV10-3 to TRBJ2-1; TRBD1 is a possible D gene (6 bases). Germline assignment: CDR1 ENHRY and CDR2 SYGVKD. The CDR3 runs 12 residues. Trimming removed 11 bases at V and 3 bases at J, with 11 bases between. Written as DNA, the CDR3 is TGTGCCCTACGGGACAACTACAATGAGCAGTTCTTC. This translates into CALRDNYNEQFF.

J is TRBJ2-7 and V is TRBV19; TRBD1 might be the D (7 bases). The CDR3 is 15 residues long. Germline loops: CDR1 LNHDA, CDR2 SQIVND (reference sequence). V lost 3 bases and J lost 0, with 12 bases in between. The CDR3 region is CASSISGGSSYEQYF. CDR3 nucleotide sequence: TGTGCCAGTAGTATTTCAGGGGGGAGCTCCTACGAGCAGTACTTC.

The CDR3 DNA sequence: TGTGCCAGCAGCCTACAAACAGGGTACACTGAAGCTTTCTTT. This codes for CASSLQTGYTEAFF. V gene TRBV11-2 combines with J gene TRBJ1-1; maybe TRBD1 (6 bases). The CDR3 runs to 14 residues. Trimming stripped 5 bases from V and 3 bases from J, with 13 bases between. Germline CDR1 SGHAT, CDR2 FQNNGV. The full variable domain, with the rest looked up from reference TRBV11-2 and TRBJ1-1, is EAGVAQSPRYKIIEKRQSVAFWCNPISGHATLYWYQQILGQGPKLLIQFQNNGVVDDSQLPKDRFSAERLKGVDSTLKIQPAKLEDSAVYLCASSLQTGYTEAFFGQGTRLTVV.

The count of this clone is one. The chain couples TRBV6-5 to TRBJ2-7; the D is unclear. The V gene's germline CDR1 is MNHEY and CDR2 SVGAGI. V lost 6 bases to trimming and J lost 2 bases, with 5 bases between them. The CDR3 is 11 residues long. This CDR3 reads CASSQAYEQYF. The CDR3 coding sequence is TGTGCCAGCAGCCAGGCCTACGAGCAGTACTTC.

As DNA, the CDR3 is TGCGCCAGCAGCAAAGGAGGGCCCCGAACCGCCTACGAGCAGTACTTC. Translated: CASSKGGPRTAYEQYF. The gene calls are TRBV4-1 and TRBJ2-7; weak D call: TRBD2 (6 bases). Trimming shortened V by 5 bases and J by 2 bases, and 19 bases separated the two germline ends. Germline V gene data show CDR1 as MGHRA and CDR2 as YSYEKL. The CDR3 length is 16 residues.

In this sample, this clone turned up once. V usage is TRBV5-1 and J usage is TRBJ1-1; D not certain. The CDR3 has 13 amino acids. Germline lookup yields CDR1 SGHRS and CDR2 YFSETQ. Trimming pared 3 bases from V and 0 bases from J, leaving 6 bases between. The CDR3 here is CASSSRMNTEAFF. The CDR3 bases are TGCGCCAGCAGCTCCAGGATGAACACTGAAGCTTTCTTT.

The rearrangement links TRBV11-3 to TRBJ1-1, with 8 bases lining up with TRBD1. The J segment lost 5 bases and the V segment lost 6 bases, leaving 8 bases of the junction unmatched. This CDR3 has 14 residues. Germline V lookup: CDR1 SGHNT, CDR2 YENEEA. As DNA, the CDR3 is TGTGCCAGCAGTCGGGTACAGGGGGGGACTGAAGCTTTCTTT. Its protein product is CASSRVQGGTEAFF.

The V gene is TRBV6-6, the J gene TRBJ2-1; 9 bases are a match to TRBD1. The V gene's germline CDR1 is MNHNY and CDR2 SVGAGI (reference sequence). This CDR3 has 14 amino acids. The junction had 2 bases not matched to a gene; V was cut back by 2 bases and J by 6 bases. CDR3 residues: CASSYGQGSNEQFF. For the CDR3, the DNA is TGTGCCAGCAGTTACGGACAGGGGAGCAATGAGCAGTTCTTC.

This rearrangement joins TRBV28 to TRBJ1-4, with TRBD1 identical over 7 bases. The length of the CDR3 is 13 residues. The germline V gene has CDR1 MDHEN and CDR2 SYDVKM. V lost 6 bases to trimming and J lost 10 bases; unmatched junction nucleotides: 8. The CDR3 DNA follows: TGTGCCAGCAGCCCCGACAGGGTCGGAAAACTGTTTTTT. It yields the protein CASSPDRVGKLFF.

The V and J genes are TRBV14 and TRBJ2-1; D is perhaps TRBD2 (6 bases). Germline V gene sequence: CDR1 SGHDN, CDR2 FVKESK. The CDR3 covers 15 residues. Trimming pared 2 bases from V and 6 bases from J, leaving 14 bases between. CDR3 DNA: TGTGCCAGCAGCCAATTGCGGACTAATGTCAATGAGCAGTTCTTC. Residues: CASSQLRTNVNEQFF.

J is TRBJ2-7 and V is TRBV6-5; 7 nucleotides agree with TRBD1. The V segment lost 4 bases and the J segment 6 bases; nucleotides outside the gene matches: 3. The CDR3 covers 12 residues. The germline gives CDR1 MNHEY, CDR2 SVGAGI. This chain's CDR3 is CASSSYRGEQYF. CDR3 DNA: TGTGCCAGCAGTTCATACAGGGGCGAGCAGTACTTC.

This chain links TRBV6-5 with TRBJ2-3; a possible D gene is TRBD1 (7 bases). Germline CDR1 MNHEY, CDR2 SVGAGI. The CDR3 sequence is 13 residues long. The V end lost 9 bases, the J end lost 8 bases, and 18 bases lay between the germline ends. CDR3 nucleotides: TGTGCCAGTAGAGACAGGGCGGGGAGTACGCAGTATTTT. Amino acids: CASRDRAGSTQYF.

This chain uses TRBV2 with TRBJ2-5; TRBD2 matches at 12 bases. V was pared by 8 bases and J by 5 bases, with 9 bases of the junction left unmatched. Germline assignment: CDR1 SNHLY and CDR2 FYNNEI. The CDR3 runs to 15 residues. The CDR3 sequence is CASRLAGGTWETQYF. CDR3 DNA sequence: TGTGCCAGCCGGCTAGCGGGGGGGACTTGGGAGACCCAGTACTTC.

This clone was counted only a few times. The chain recombines TRBV28 with TRBJ1-4; 7 positions agree with TRBD1. The CDR3 runs 15 residues. V shed 4 bases and J 3 bases; nucleotides not matched to a gene: 5. The germline gives CDR1 MDHEN, CDR2 SYDVKM. CDR3 bases: TGTGCCAGCAGTTCCCACGGGACAGCTAATGAAAAACTGTTTTTT. Translating it yields CASSSHGTANEKLFF.